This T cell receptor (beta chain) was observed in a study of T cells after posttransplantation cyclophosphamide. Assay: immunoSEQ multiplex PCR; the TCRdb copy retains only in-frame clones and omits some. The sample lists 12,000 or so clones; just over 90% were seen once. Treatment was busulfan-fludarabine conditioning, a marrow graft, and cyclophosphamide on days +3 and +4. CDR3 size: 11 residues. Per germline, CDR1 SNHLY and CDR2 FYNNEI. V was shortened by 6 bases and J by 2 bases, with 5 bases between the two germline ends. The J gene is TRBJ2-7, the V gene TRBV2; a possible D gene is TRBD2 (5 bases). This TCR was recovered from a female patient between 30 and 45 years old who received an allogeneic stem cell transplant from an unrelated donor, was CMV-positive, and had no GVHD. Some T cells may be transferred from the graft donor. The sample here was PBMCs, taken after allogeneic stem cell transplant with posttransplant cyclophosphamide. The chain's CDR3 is CASRRAYEQYF. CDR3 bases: TGTGCCAGCAGGAGGGCCTACGAGCAGTACTTC.